This T cell receptor (beta chain) emerged from a study of cytomegalovirus exposure and HLA in healthy donors. Findings and limits, study-wide: Generally TCR sequences proved uncommon, though certain public TCRs appeared in numerous donors. Cytomegalovirus-associated TCR beta chains were listed, numbering some 180. Three CMV-associated chains were confirmed in vitro to be specific for CMV antigens. When analyzed later, a missense DCLRE1C variant was found to be linked to TCR beta V- and J-gene trimming.

A word on this clone: Its specificity is unknown.

From germline, CDR1 is MNHEY and CDR2 SVGAGI. This CDR3 contains 13 residues. V shed 5 bases, J shed 3 bases, and the junction held 3 bases outside the gene matches. The PCR had 60 Vbeta and 13 Jbeta primers. The repertoire was sequenced with immunoSEQ multiplex PCR; TCRdb's copy has only in-frame clones and lacks some. Here the sample spans fewer than 110,000 clones, about four fifths being singletons. This chain connects TRBV6-5 to TRBJ1-1; TRBD1 agrees at 7 bases. The sample comprised PBMCs. The sequence was collected from a man aged 30 to 39 in good health and CMV-seropositive. The CDR3 DNA reads as TGTGCCAGCAGTCCTAGGGGGCACACTGAAGCTTTCTTT. This gives the protein CASSPRGHTEAFF.